The TCR beta chain under discussion was sequenced for a study of cytomegalovirus exposure and HLA in healthy donors. 60 Vbeta and 13 Jbeta primers were used in PCR. Clones were read by immunoSEQ multiplex PCR, and TCRdb kept only the in-frame ones, dropping some. The sample includes about 41,000 clones, 81% of them seen just once. There are 15 residues in the CDR3. The germline CDR1 and CDR2 sequences are LNHNV and YYDKDF (reference sequence). Trimming pared 0 bases from V and 6 bases from J, leaving 12 bases between. V usage is TRBV15 and J usage is TRBJ1-5; possible D gene TRBD1, 5 bases. The sample consisted of PBMCs. This TCR was recovered from a man between 45 and 60 years old in good health and CMV-seronegative. The CDR3 DNA follows: TGTGCCACCAGCAGAGATGGTCCGGGGGTTCAGCCCCAGCATTTT. It specifies CATSRDGPGVQPQHF. The full variable domain, rest sourced from reference TRBV15 and TRBJ1-5, is DAMVIQNPRYQVTQFGKPVTLSCSQTLNHNVMYWYQQKSSQAPKLLFHYYDKDFNNEADTPDNFQSRRPNTSFCFLDIRSPGLGDTAMYLCATSRDGPGVQPQHFGDGTRLSIL.